Sequencing of this T cell receptor beta chain was carried out in a study of blood T cells in healthy people across ages. Study as a whole: About one barcoded beta molecule was captured per two T cells (by template switching).

For the second PCR, which ran for roughly 7 to 11 cycles, a sample-barcoded 5' primer and a J-beta primer mix were used. Researchers report that a template-switch adaptor with 12 random nucleotides tagged each cDNA molecule. TCRdb independently ran MiXCR on the 5' RACE reads; one entry per CDR3 protein. Here the sample spans some 780,000 distinct CDR3 sequences, more than 50% being singletons. Note on this clonotype: Its target is not known.

Study-level points and caveats: A greater number of naive CD4+ cells and higher diversity distinguished long-lived donors from aged donors. The percentage of naive T cells correlated strongly with TCR beta diversity.

This TCR was sampled from a man aged 40-49 years in good health. Material for sequencing was blood.

CDR3 sequence reads: CASSRQAAPYEQYF. CDR3 sequence (DNA): TGTGCCAGCAGTCGCCAGGCAGCTCCCTACGAGCAGTACTTC. The chain employs TRBV28 and TRBJ2-7; D ambiguous. CDR1 is MDHEN, CDR2 SYDVKM, per germline. Trimming took 5 bases from V and 2 from J, leaving 13 bases between them. The CDR3 contains 14 residues.